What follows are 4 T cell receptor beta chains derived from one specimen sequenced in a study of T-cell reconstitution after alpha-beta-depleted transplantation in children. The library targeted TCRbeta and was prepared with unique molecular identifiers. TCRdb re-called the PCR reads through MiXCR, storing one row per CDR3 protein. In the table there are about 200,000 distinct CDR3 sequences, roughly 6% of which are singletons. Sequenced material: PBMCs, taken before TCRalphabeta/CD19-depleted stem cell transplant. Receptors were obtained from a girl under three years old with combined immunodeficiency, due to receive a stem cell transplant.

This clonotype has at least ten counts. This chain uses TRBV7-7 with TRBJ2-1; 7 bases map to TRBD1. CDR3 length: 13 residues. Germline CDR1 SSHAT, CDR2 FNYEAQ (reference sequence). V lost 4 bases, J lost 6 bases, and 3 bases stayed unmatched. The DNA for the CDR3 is TGTGCCAGCAGCTCGGGACAGAGCAATGAGCAGTTCTTC. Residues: CASSSGQSNEQFF.

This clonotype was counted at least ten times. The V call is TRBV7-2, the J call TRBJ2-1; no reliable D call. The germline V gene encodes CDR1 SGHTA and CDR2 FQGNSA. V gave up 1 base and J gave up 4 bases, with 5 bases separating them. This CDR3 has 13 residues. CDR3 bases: TGTGCCAGCAGCTTAGACGTGTACAATGAGCAGTTCTTC. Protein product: CASSLDVYNEQFF.

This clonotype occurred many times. The chain's CDR3 is CATSRDRLASYEQYF. DNA for the CDR3: TGTGCCACCAGCAGAGATCGATTGGCTTCCTACGAGCAGTACTTC. The chain recombines TRBV15 with TRBJ2-7; D is undetermined. Germline CDR1 and CDR2: LNHNV and YYDKDF (reference sequence). The V gene lost 0 bases and the J gene lost 1 base, with 10 bases spanning the gap. The CDR3 covers 15 residues.

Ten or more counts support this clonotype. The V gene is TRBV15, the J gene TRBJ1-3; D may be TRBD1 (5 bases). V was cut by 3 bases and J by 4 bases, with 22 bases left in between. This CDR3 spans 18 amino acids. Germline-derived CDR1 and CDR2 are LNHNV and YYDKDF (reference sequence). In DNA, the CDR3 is TGTGCCACCAGCAGTCCGTCGCTCGGGGCTTCTTTCGGAAACACCATATATTTT. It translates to CATSSPSLGASFGNTIYF.